A single sample gave rise to the 10 T cell receptor beta chains below, sequenced in a study of blood T cell repertoires in COVID-19. This table comes from immunoSEQ multiplex PCR, and its TCRdb copy is limited to in-frame clones, with some not included. The sample yields 100,000 to 120,000 clones, under 90% seen once. The sequencing input was peripheral blood. All receptors come from an elderly man with acute or convalescent COVID-19.

The rearrangement uses TRBV28 and TRBJ1-5; unclear D gene. This CDR3 spans 13 amino acids. The germline V gene has CDR1 MDHEN and CDR2 SYDVKM. Trimming took off 3 bases at V and 6 bases at J, with 9 bases between the two ends. The CDR3 DNA reads TGTGCCAGCAGTTTTGGGTCTAGTCAGCCCCAGCATTTT. It is translated as CASSFGSSQPQHF.

A few counts support this clone. This chain uses TRBV3-1 (or the pseudogene TRBV3-2) with TRBJ1-3, with D unresolved. The CDR3 consists of 12 residues. Looked up from germline, CDR1 is LGHDT and CDR2 is YNNKEL (reference sequence). Trimming left V 2 bases short and J 7 bases short, with 6 bases between. The CDR3 region has the DNA TGTGCCAGCAGCCAACGCGCGAACACCATATATTTT. Its protein is CASSQRANTIYF.

The chain uses TRBV18 and TRBJ2-1, with 7 bases aligning to TRBD1. V shed 6 bases, J shed 7 bases, and the junction held 12 bases outside the gene matches. The germline V gene has CDR1 KGHSH and CDR2 LQKENI. The CDR3 runs to 15 residues. The CDR3 nucleotides read TGTGCCAGCTCGATAGACAGGGCCCTAGGAAATGAGCAGTTCTTC. Amino acid sequence: CASSIDRALGNEQFF.

This chain uses TRBV24-1 with TRBJ2-1; 7 bases are a match to TRBD2. This CDR3 is 14 amino acids long. Germline V lookup: CDR1 KGHDR, CDR2 SFDVKD. V gave up 7 bases and J gave up 4 bases; unmatched junction bases: 6. The CDR3 bases are TGTGCCACCAGCGGGGGAGGGGTGTACAATGAGCAGTTCTTC. Translating gives CATSGGGVYNEQFF.

V is TRBV19 and J is TRBJ1-2; the D is unclear. Germline V gene sequence: CDR1 LNHDA, CDR2 SQIVND (reference sequence). The CDR3 contains 14 residues. V lost 3 bases and J 2 bases, leaving 10 bases between the germline ends. CDR3 nucleotide sequence: TGTGCCAGTAGTATCGTCCAGGAAAACTATGGCTACACCTTC. It is translated as CASSIVQENYGYTF.

This clone was counted only a few times. The chain uses TRBV29-1 and TRBJ2-2; TRBD1 matches at 8 bases. The trim removed 7 bases at V and 5 bases at J, leaving 12 bases unmatched. The CDR3 has 15 residues. The germline V gene has CDR1 SQVTM and CDR2 ANQGSEA. As DNA, the CDR3 is TGCAGCGCCAAACACCCGGGACAGGAGACCGGGGAGCTGTTTTTT. Amino acids: CSAKHPGQETGELFF.

CDR3 amino acids: CASSTFWGVSSYGYTF. CDR3 nucleotides: TGTGCCAGCAGTACCTTTTGGGGCGTCTCCTCCTATGGCTACACCTTC. The genes are TRBV25-1 and TRBJ1-2, with a possible D match to TRBD1 (5 bases). Per germline, CDR1 MGHDK and CDR2 SYGVNS. V lost 5 bases and J lost 4, with 20 bases in between. The CDR3 totals 16 residues.

The gene calls are TRBV28 and TRBJ2-1, with D possibly matching TRBD1 (6 bases). The germline CDR1 and CDR2 sequences are MDHEN and SYDVKM. CDR3 size: 14 residues. Trimming shortened V by 3 bases and J by 9 bases, and 15 bases separated the two germline ends. The CDR3 DNA follows: TGTGCCAGCAGTTTGGTGGCAGGGGCGCGTGAGCAGTTCTTC. Amino acids: CASSLVAGAREQFF. Full variable domain (rest looked up from reference TRBV28 and TRBJ2-1): DVKVTQSSRYLVKRTGEKVFLECVQDMDHENMFWYRQDPGLGLRLIYFSYDVKMKEKGDIPEGYSVSREKKERFSLILESASTNQTSMYLCASSLVAGAREQFFGPGTRLTVL.

The rearrangement joins TRBV28 to TRBJ1-1; tentative D call: TRBD1 (6 bases). V dropped 2 bases and J dropped 1 base, with 14 bases sitting between them. The CDR3 extends over 16 amino acids. Germline-derived CDR1 and CDR2 are MDHEN and SYDVKM. CDR3 nucleotide sequence: TGTGCCAGCAGTTTAATGTTAGCAGGGGCGAACACTGAAGCTTTCTTT. This sequence encodes CASSLMLAGANTEAFF.

V usage is TRBV28 and J usage is TRBJ2-7; D is perhaps TRBD1 (5 bases). CDR3 length: 14 amino acids. The germline CDR1 and CDR2 sequences are MDHEN and SYDVKM. V gave up 3 bases and J gave up 2 bases, with 11 bases separating them. The CDR3 nucleotides read TGTGCCAGCAGTTTGGGGCAGGCCCCCTACGAGCAGTACTTC. This translates into CASSLGQAPYEQYF.